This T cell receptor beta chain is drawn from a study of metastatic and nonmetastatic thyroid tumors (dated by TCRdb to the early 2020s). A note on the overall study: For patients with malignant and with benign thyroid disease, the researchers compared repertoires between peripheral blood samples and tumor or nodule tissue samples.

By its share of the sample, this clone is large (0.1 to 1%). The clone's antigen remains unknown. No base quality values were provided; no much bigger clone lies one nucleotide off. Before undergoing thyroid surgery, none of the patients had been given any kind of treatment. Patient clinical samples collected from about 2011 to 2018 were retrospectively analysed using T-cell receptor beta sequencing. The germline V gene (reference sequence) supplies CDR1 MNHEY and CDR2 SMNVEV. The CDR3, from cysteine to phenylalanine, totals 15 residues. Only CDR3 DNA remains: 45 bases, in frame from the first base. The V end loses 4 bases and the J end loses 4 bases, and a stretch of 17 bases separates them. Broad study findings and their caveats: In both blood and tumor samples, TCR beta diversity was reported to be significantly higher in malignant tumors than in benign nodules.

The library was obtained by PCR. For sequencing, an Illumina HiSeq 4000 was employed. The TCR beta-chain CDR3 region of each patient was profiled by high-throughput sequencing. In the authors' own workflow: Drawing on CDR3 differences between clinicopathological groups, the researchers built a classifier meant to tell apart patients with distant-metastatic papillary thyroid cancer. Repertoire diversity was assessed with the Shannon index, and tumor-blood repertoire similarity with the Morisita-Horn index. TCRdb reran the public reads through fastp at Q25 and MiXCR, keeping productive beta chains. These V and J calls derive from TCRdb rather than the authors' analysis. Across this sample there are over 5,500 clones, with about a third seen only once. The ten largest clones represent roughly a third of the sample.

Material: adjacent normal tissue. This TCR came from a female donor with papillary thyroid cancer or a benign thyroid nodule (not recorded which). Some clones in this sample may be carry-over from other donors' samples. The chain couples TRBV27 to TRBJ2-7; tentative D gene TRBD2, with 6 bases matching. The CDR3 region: CASSSERRGAYEQYF. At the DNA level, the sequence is TGTGCCAGCAGTTCCGAGCGGAGGGGCGCGTACGAGCAGTACTTC.